Listed here are 24 T cell receptor beta chains from one sample, sequenced in a study of T cells expressing NK-cell markers. TCRdb reprocessed the 5' RACE reads, keeping one entry per CDR3 protein, no DNA. The sample data list a few hundred thousand distinct CDR3 sequences. Sequencing was performed on blood T cells: a sorted CD56 or NKG2C T cell subset, CD4+ or CD8+ T cells, or bulk PBMC T cells (not recorded which). Source of these receptors: a man aged 18-70 years in good health.

CDR3 amino acids: CASSRGGSGTQYF. The V call is TRBV7-6, the J call TRBJ2-3. The CDR3 consists of 13 residues. Germline V gene sequence: CDR1 SGHVS, CDR2 FNYEAQ.

The rearrangement links TRBV6-5 to TRBJ2-1; TCRdb's D call of TRBD2 is untestable without DNA. CDR1 and CDR2 (germline): MNHEY, SVGAGI. CDR3 length equals 17 residues. The CDR3 protein is CASSYWSGGASYNEQFF.

The CDR3 loop is CASSLVVAGGGQFF. The gene calls are TRBV7-8 and TRBJ2-1; TCRdb picks TRBD2, but there is no DNA to check that call. CDR3 length: 14 residues. The germline CDR1 and CDR2 sequences are SGHVS and FQNEAQ.

This chain uses TRBV28 with TRBJ2-7; TCRdb selects TRBD2, and the lack of DNA leaves this call unchecked. This CDR3 spans 13 amino acids. Germline-derived CDR1 and CDR2 are MDHEN and SYDVKM. CDR3 amino acids: CASRRGTKYEQYF. Based on the CDR3 plus reference TRBV28 and TRBJ2-7, the full variable domain is DVKVTQSSRYLVKRTGEKVFLECVQDMDHENMFWYRQDPGLGLRLIYFSYDVKMKEKGDIPEGYSVSREKKERFSLILESASTNQTSMYLCASRRGTKYEQYFGPGTRLTVT.

The chain combines TRBV5-1 with TRBJ1-1; TCRdb's assignment of TRBD1 cannot be checked, as there is no DNA. Looked up from germline, CDR1 is SGHRS and CDR2 is YFSETQ. This CDR3 contains 17 residues. This CDR3 reads CASSVGGGGRLSSEAFF.

The chain recombines TRBV7-7 with TRBJ2-5. Germline CDR1 and CDR2: SSHAT and FNYEAQ (reference sequence). The CDR3 extends over 15 amino acids. CDR3: CASSLARGHEETQYF.

The chain has TRBV7-6 and TRBJ2-5; TCRdb's D call of TRBD2 is untestable without DNA. Germline V gene lookup returns CDR1 SGHVS and CDR2 FNYEAQ. CDR3 length equals 17 residues. This CDR3 is CASSLVGLAGGQETQYF. The variable domain in full, with the rest retrieved from reference TRBV7-6 and TRBJ2-5, is GAGVSQSPRYKVTKRGQDVALRCDPISGHVSLYWYRQALGQGPEFLTYFNYEAQQDKSGLPNDRFSAERPEGSISTLTIQRTEQRDSAMYRCASSLVGLAGGQETQYFGPGTRLLVL.

V usage is TRBV29-1 and J usage is TRBJ2-6; the D call from TCRdb, TRBD2, cannot be confirmed without DNA. The germline V gene has CDR1 SQVTM and CDR2 ANQGSEA. The CDR3 covers 18 residues. The chain's CDR3 is CSEGRVTRTFSGANVLTF.

The chain couples TRBV12-3 or TRBV12-4 to TRBJ2-1; no DNA is available, so the TRBD2 call from TCRdb remains unchecked. This CDR3 comprises 15 residues. This chain's CDR3 is CASSLDGGDGREQFF.

This chain connects TRBV11-2 to TRBJ2-1; there is no DNA to check the TCRdb D call of TRBD2. The CDR3 totals 15 residues. The germline gives CDR1 SGHAT, CDR2 FQNNGV. The CDR3 sequence is CASSPLSGTLHEQFF. Supplemented by reference TRBV11-2 and TRBJ2-1, the full variable domain reads EAGVAQSPRYKIIEKRQSVAFWCNPISGHATLYWYQQILGQGPKLLIQFQNNGVVDDSQLPKDRFSAERLKGVDSTLKIQPAKLEDSAVYLCASSPLSGTLHEQFFGPGTRLTVL.

The chain combines TRBV5-1 with TRBJ2-1; the TCRdb call, TRBD1, lacks DNA for checking. Germline loops: CDR1 SGHRS, CDR2 YFSETQ. The CDR3 extends over 15 amino acids. This CDR3 is CASKPGQGGSHEQFF.

This chain links TRBV19 with TRBJ2-7; TCRdb lists TRBD1, though no DNA is available to test this call. The CDR3 totals 16 residues. Germline CDR1 is LNHDA and CDR2 is SQIVND (reference sequence). The CDR3 sequence is CASSIAGAEAGYEQYF.

The chain employs TRBV6-1 and TRBJ2-6. The CDR3 sequence is 14 residues long. Germline lookup yields CDR1 MNHNS and CDR2 SASEGT. CDR3 protein: CASTTPRGANVLTF.

V gene TRBV9 combines with J gene TRBJ2-3; the D gene TCRdb calls, TRBD2, cannot be checked with no DNA. The germline CDR1 and CDR2 sequences are SGDLS and YYNGEE. This CDR3 is 16 amino acids long. Here the CDR3 reads CASSVQRGVRTDTQYF.

This chain links TRBV7-9 with TRBJ2-1. This CDR3 comprises 14 residues. Germline CDR1 reads SEHNR; CDR2 reads FQNEAQ (reference sequence). The CDR3 loop reads CASSLSFLAAEQFF.

V gene TRBV6-2 or TRBV6-3 combines with J gene TRBJ1-2; TCRdb gives TRBD1 as the D gene, but with no DNA this cannot be confirmed. The CDR3 is made up of 15 amino acids. Germline values: CDR1 MNHEY, CDR2 SVGEGT. This chain's CDR3 is CATESRGRQNYGYTF.

J is TRBJ2-2 and V is TRBV4-2; without DNA, the TCRdb call of TRBD1 cannot be checked. Germline values: CDR1 LGHNA, CDR2 YNFKEQ. The CDR3 contains 16 residues. The CDR3 region is CASSLQWGSNTGELFF.

The chain combines TRBV5-1 with TRBJ1-4; the D call from TCRdb, TRBD1, cannot be confirmed without DNA. CDR1 and CDR2 (germline): SGHRS, YFSETQ. The CDR3 runs to 14 residues. The CDR3: CASRPDRGSEKLFF.

The chain links TRBV10-3 to TRBJ2-1. The CDR3 totals 13 residues. Germline-derived CDR1 and CDR2 are ENHRY and SYGVKD. CDR3 loop: CAITSLSYNEQFF.

The J gene is TRBJ2-3, the V gene TRBV5-1; the TRBD1 assignment by TCRdb is unverifiable without DNA. Germline CDR1 is SGHRS and CDR2 is YFSETQ. The CDR3 covers 15 residues. The CDR3 protein is CASSSQAQITDTQYF.

This CDR3 is CSATALGYTDTQYF. The chain joins TRBV20-1 to TRBJ2-3. There are 14 residues in the CDR3. Looked up from germline, CDR1 is DFQATT and CDR2 is SNEGSKA (reference sequence).

V and J are TRBV19 and TRBJ2-3; the D gene TCRdb calls, TRBD2, cannot be checked with no DNA. The CDR3 spans 16 residues. Germline CDR1 reads LNHDA; CDR2 reads SQIVND (reference sequence). The chain's CDR3 is CASSTQWRGGEDTQYF.

The rearrangement joins TRBV27 to TRBJ2-6; TCRdb's D call of TRBD1 is untestable without DNA. The CDR3 has 17 residues. CDR1 and CDR2 (germline): MNHEY, SMNVEV (reference sequence). The CDR3 sequence is CASSVTGESSGANVLIF.

The V gene is TRBV5-6, the J gene TRBJ1-5; TCRdb outputs TRBD1, but without DNA this stays unchecked. The CDR3 has 14 residues. The germline V gene has CDR1 SGHDT and CDR2 YYEEEE. This CDR3 reads CASSPKDRSQPQHF.